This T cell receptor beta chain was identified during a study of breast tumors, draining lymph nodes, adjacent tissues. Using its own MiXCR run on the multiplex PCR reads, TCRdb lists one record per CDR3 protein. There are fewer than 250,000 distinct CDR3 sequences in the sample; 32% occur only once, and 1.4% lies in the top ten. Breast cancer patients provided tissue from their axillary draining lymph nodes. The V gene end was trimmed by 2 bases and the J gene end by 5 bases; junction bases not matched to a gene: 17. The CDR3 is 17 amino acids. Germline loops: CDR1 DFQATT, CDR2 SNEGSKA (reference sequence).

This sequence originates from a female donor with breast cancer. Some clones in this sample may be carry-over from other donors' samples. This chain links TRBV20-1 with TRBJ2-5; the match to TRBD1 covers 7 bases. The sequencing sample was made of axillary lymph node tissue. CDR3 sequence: CSARSGQEDQPQETQYF. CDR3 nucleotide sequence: TGCAGTGCTAGATCTGGACAGGAAGATCAGCCCCAGGAGACCCAGTACTTC.